This T cell receptor beta chain was observed in a study of CD8 T cells in ankylosing spondylitis. General study findings and limits: Blood from ankylosing spondylitis patients appeared to carry a characteristic roughly 8-variant TCR beta motif. Disease-linked clones displayed a CD8+ phenotype and appeared relatively rarely in peripheral blood. In synovial fluid and blood from reactive arthritis, some motif variants were previously reported.

In making TCR beta libraries, quantitative 5'-RACE with molecular barcodes was used. TCRdb passed the 5' RACE reads through MiXCR, listing each CDR3 protein once. The data contain about 69,000 distinct CDR3 sequences, about 5.2% of them singletons. The CDR3 consists of 14 residues. V lost 0 bases to trimming and J lost 10 bases, with 11 bases between them. Germline CDR1 SGHRS, CDR2 YFSETQ. This clonotype was detected many times. Its cognate antigen is unknown. Material for sequencing was blood, either unsorted or a sorted T cell fraction (not recorded which). The TCR sequence derives from a male donor with ankylosing spondylitis or in good health (not recorded which). The V call is TRBV5-1, the J call TRBJ1-6, with a tentative D call TRBD1 (5 bases). DNA for the CDR3: TGCGCCAGCAGCTTGGTCACAGGATCCTCACCCCTCCACTTT. Its translation is CASSLVTGSSPLHF.